These T cell receptor beta chains were read from a single sample in a study of TIL therapy for anti-PD-1-resistant metastatic lung cancer. Sequencing was performed with immunoSEQ multiplex PCR; in TCRdb, only in-frame clones are kept and a portion is missing. The data hold 45,000 to 60,000 clones, with roughly 78% observed a single time. The sequenced sample was blood, obtained at baseline. The source of these receptors is a woman aged 30-79 years with non-small cell lung cancer. The CDR3 runs from the conserved cysteine through the conserved F or W. The D gene is left open where the match is weak. The size entry is marked missing in some rows and otherwise reads once, few, many or a size class.

TRBJ1-6,TRBV19,few,TRBD1,CASSNPTGMLLHF,TGTGCCAGTAGTAATCCGACAGGGATGCTCCTCCACTTT
TRBJ2-3,TRBV10-3,.,TRBD2,CATATGTSETDTQYF,TGTGCCACCGCAACCGGGACTAGCGAGACAGATACGCAGTATTTT
TRBJ2-1,TRBV4-2,.,.,CASSQPDSYNEQFF,TGTGCCAGCAGCCAACCGGACAGCTACAATGAGCAGTTCTTC
TRBJ1-6,TRBV5-1,.,.,CASSLGEGAGNSPLHF,TGCGCCAGCAGCTTGGGGGAGGGCGCCGGTAATTCACCCCTCCACTTT
TRBJ1-4,TRBV2,.,.,CASSETGAGTNEKLFF,TGTGCCAGCAGTGAAACGGGGGCAGGGACTAATGAAAAACTGTTTTTT
TRBJ1-6,TRBV5-1,.,.,CASSSQVGNSPLHF,TGCGCCAGCAGCTCCCAGGTGGGAAATTCACCCCTCCACTTT
TRBJ2-3,TRBV7-2,.,.,CASSSGLKDTQYF,TGTGCCAGCAGCTCGGGACTGAAGGATACGCAGTATTTT
TRBJ1-1,TRBV4-3,few,.,CASSQEGVNLGTEAFF,TGCGCCAGCAGCCAAGAAGGGGTTAATTTGGGAACTGAAGCTTTCTTT
TRBJ2-2,TRBV7-9,.,TRBD1,CASSTWDRNTGELFF,TGTGCCAGCAGCACCTGGGACAGGAACACCGGGGAGCTGTTTTTT
TRBJ2-7,TRBV2,.,.,CASTPTDSYEQYF,TGTGCCAGCACCCCGACGGACTCCTACGAGCAGTACTTC
TRBJ1-5,TRBV10-1,once,.,CASSAGNSNQPQHF,TGCGCCAGCAGTGCTGGGAATAGCAATCAGCCCCAGCATTTT
TRBJ1-1,TRBV5-1,.,.,CASSLFASLPTEAFF,TGCGCCAGCAGCTTGTTCGCCAGTCTTCCCACTGAAGCTTTCTTT
TRBJ2-7,TRBV7-9,.,TRBD1,CASSSPGQGFPYEQYF,TGTGCCAGCAGCTCGCCGGGACAGGGGTTTCCCTACGAGCAGTACTTC
TRBJ1-4,TRBV6-5,.,.,CASSVQGTDEKLFF,TGTGCCAGCAGTGTACAGGGTACGGATGAAAAACTGTTTTTT
TRBJ2-7,TRBV7-3,once,.,CASSPGASYEQYF,TGTGCCAGCAGCCCTGGGGCATCCTACGAGCAGTACTTC
TRBJ1-2,TRBV5-1,.,.,CASSLVPNYGYTF,TGCGCCAGCAGCTTGGTTCCTAACTATGGCTACACCTTC
TRBJ2-7,TRBV9,.,TRBD2,CASSVFGSGGAVEQYF,TGTGCCAGCAGCGTTTTTGGAAGCGGGGGGGCCGTCGAGCAGTACTTC
TRBJ1-1,TRBV28,.,.,CASSFIRDTEAFF,TGTGCCAGCAGTTTTATCAGGGACACTGAAGCTTTCTTT
TRBJ2-3,TRBV5-6,.,TRBD2,CASSLVVSGRGDTQYF,TGTGCCAGCAGCTTGGTAGTTAGCGGGAGGGGAGATACGCAGTATTTT
TRBJ1-2,TRBV19,.,.,CASSWQNYGYTF,TGTGCCAGTAGTTGGCAGAACTATGGCTACACCTTC
TRBJ1-1,TRBV7-6,once,TRBD1,CASSLEPLDRGTEAFF,TGTGCCAGCAGCTTAGAACCTTTAGACAGGGGAACTGAAGCTTTCTTT
TRBJ2-3,TRBV6-1,.,.,CASSYEGLQYF,TGTGCCAGCAGTTACGAGGGACTGCAGTATTTT
TRBJ1-1,TRBV6-5,few,.,CASSTPTDLNTEAFF,TGTGCCAGCAGTACACCGACAGATCTGAACACTGAAGCTTTCTTT
TRBJ2-1,TRBV11-2,once,TRBD2,CASSYSGINQFF,TGTGCCAGCAGCTATAGCGGGATCAACCAGTTCTTC
TRBJ2-7,TRBV27,.,TRBD2,CASTRGAGRGEQYF,TGTGCCAGCACGCGGGGGGCAGGTAGGGGCGAGCAGTACTTC
TRBJ2-3,TRBV5-8,.,TRBD2,CASSFGTSETDTQYF,TGTGCCAGCAGCTTCGGAACTAGCGAAACAGATACGCAGTATTTT
TRBJ2-1,TRBV19,.,.,CASSRVADYNEQFF,TGTGCCAGTAGTCGTGTAGCGGACTACAATGAGCAGTTCTTC
TRBJ2-1,TRBV11-2,.,TRBD2,CASTPRLAGDNEQFF,TGTGCCAGCACCCCACGGCTAGCGGGAGACAATGAGCAGTTCTTC
TRBJ2-5,TRBV19,.,.,CASSPLVGETQYF,TGTGCCAGTAGCCCCCTAGTAGGAGAGACCCAGTACTTC
TRBJ1-2,TRBV19,.,.,CASSWGTDSNYGYTF,TGTGCCAGTTCCTGGGGAACCGACAGCAACTATGGCTACACCTTC
TRBJ1-1,TRBV5-1,.,.,CASSLSPSTDMNTEAFF,TGCGCCAGCAGTCTATCCCCATCCACGGACATGAACACTGAAGCTTTCTTT
TRBJ1-6,TRBV6-1,few,TRBD1,CASVGTANSPLHF,TGTGCCAGCGTTGGGACAGCCAATTCACCCCTCCACTTT
TRBJ1-1,TRBV6-1,few,.,CASSEEGTSTEAFF,TGTGCCAGCAGTGAGGAGGGAACAAGCACTGAAGCTTTCTTT
TRBJ1-1,TRBV7-9,.,.,CASSLSWAGRGDTEAFF,TGTGCCAGCAGCTTATCCTGGGCAGGTAGAGGGGACACTGAAGCTTTCTTT
TRBJ2-2,TRBV10-3,once,.,CAIGRDTGELFF,TGTGCCATCGGCAGAGACACCGGGGAGCTGTTTTTT
TRBJ1-1,TRBV9,.,.,CASSVVSGNTEAFF,TGTGCCAGCAGCGTAGTATCGGGGAACACTGAAGCTTTCTTT
TRBJ2-1,TRBV6-5,.,TRBD2,CASSYSPGLAGTEQFF,TGTGCCAGCAGTTACTCGCCGGGACTAGCGGGGACTGAGCAGTTCTTC
TRBJ2-7,TRBV28,.,TRBD1,CASSSTGGAESSFYEQYF,TGTGCCAGCAGTTCCACAGGGGGCGCCGAGTCTTCGTTCTACGAGCAGTACTTC
TRBJ1-2,TRBV6-5,few,.,CASSPNNYGYTF,TGTGCCAGCAGTCCCAACAACTATGGCTACACCTTC
TRBJ2-3,TRBV18,once,.,CASSPQGAATDTQYF,TGTGCCAGCTCACCACAGGGCGCAGCCACAGATACGCAGTATTTT
TRBJ2-1,TRBV5-4,.,TRBD2,CASSPHPLAGYNEQFF,TGTGCCAGCAGCCCCCACCCTCTAGCGGGGTACAATGAGCAGTTCTTC
TRBJ2-1,TRBV18,.,.,CASSPVGGEQFF,TGTGCCAGCTCACCAGTCGGGGGTGAGCAGTTCTTC
TRBJ2-2,TRBV7-9,.,.,CASKQGNTGELFF,TGTGCCAGCAAACAGGGGAACACCGGGGAGCTGTTTTTT
TRBJ2-4,TRBV29-1,.,.,CSVGIFGGLAKNIQYF,TGCAGCGTTGGAATATTCGGGGGGCTAGCCAAAAACATTCAGTACTTC
TRBJ2-3,TRBV5-1,.,TRBD2,CASSLRGSGRDTQYF,TGCGCCAGCAGCTTGAGGGGTAGCGGGAGAGATACGCAGTATTTT
TRBJ2-7,TRBV6-1,.,TRBD1,CASSPGTGVYEQYF,TGTGCCAGCAGTCCCGGGACAGGGGTCTACGAGCAGTACTTC
TRBJ2-7,TRBV6-1,.,.,CASSTTIYEQYF,TGTGCCAGCAGTACAACCATATATGAGCAGTACTTC
TRBJ2-2,TRBV5-1,few,.,CASSLAQTGELFF,TGCGCCAGCAGCTTGGCCCAGACCGGGGAGCTGTTTTTT
TRBJ1-1,TRBV11-3,.,TRBD1,CASSQAGQGAFF,TGTGCCAGCAGCCAAGCCGGACAGGGAGCTTTCTTT
TRBJ2-7,TRBV2,.,.,CASSVKGLGYEQYF,TGTGCCAGCAGTGTGAAGGGGTTAGGCTACGAGCAGTACTTC
TRBJ2-5,TRBV11-2,.,.,CASTPGRGAQETQYF,TGTGCCAGCACCCCGGGCCGAGGCGCCCAAGAGACCCAGTACTTC